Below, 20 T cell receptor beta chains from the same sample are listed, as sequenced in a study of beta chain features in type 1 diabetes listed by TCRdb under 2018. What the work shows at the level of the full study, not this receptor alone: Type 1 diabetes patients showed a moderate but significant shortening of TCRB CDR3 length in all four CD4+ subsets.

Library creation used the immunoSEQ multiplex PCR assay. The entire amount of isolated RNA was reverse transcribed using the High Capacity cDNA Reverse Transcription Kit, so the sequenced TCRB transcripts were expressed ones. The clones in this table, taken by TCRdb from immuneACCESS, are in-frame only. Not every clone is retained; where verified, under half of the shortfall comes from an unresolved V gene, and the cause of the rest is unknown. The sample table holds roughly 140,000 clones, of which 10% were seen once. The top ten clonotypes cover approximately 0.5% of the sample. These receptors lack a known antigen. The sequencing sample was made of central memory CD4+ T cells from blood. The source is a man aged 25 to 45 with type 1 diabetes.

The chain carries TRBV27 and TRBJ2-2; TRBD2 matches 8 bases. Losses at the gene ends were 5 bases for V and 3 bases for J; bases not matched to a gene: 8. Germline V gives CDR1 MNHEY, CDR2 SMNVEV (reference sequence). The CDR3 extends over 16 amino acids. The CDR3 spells CASSRKAGADTGELFF. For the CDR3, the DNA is TGTGCCAGCAGTCGTAAAGCGGGAGCGGACACCGGGGAGCTGTTTTTT.

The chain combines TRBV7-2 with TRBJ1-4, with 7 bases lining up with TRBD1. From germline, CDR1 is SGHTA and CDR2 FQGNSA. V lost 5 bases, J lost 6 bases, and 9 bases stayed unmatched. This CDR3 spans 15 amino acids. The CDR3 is CASSLRQGADEKLFF. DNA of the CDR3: TGTGCCAGCAGCCTAAGACAGGGAGCAGATGAAAAACTGTTTTTT.

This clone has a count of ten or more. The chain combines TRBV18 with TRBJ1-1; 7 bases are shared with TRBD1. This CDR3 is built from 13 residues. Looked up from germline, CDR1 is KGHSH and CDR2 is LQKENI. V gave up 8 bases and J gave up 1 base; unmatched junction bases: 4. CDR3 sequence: CASRTGENTEAFF. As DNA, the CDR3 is TGTGCCAGCCGGACAGGTGAGAACACTGAAGCTTTCTTT.

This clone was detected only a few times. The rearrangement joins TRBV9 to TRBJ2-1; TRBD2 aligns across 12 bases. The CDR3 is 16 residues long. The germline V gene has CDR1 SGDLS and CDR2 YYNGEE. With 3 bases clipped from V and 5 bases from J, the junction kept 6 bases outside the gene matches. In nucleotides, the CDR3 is TGTGCCAGCAGCGGGTCGGGGACTAGCGGGCACAATGAGCAGTTCTTC. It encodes CASSGSGTSGHNEQFF.

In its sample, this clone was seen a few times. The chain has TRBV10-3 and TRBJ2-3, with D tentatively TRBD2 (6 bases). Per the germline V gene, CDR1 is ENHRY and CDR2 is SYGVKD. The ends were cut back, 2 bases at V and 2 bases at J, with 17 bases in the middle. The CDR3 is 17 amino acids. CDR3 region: CAISEHGEAGLTDTQYF. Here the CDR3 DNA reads TGTGCCATCAGTGAGCATGGGGAGGCGGGTCTCACAGATACGCAGTATTTT.

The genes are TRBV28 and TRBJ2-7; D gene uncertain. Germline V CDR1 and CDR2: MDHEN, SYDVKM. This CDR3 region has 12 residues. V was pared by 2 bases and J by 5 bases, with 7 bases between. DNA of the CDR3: TGTGCCAGCAGTTTAGCGTTCGACGAGCAGTACTTC. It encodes CASSLAFDEQYF.

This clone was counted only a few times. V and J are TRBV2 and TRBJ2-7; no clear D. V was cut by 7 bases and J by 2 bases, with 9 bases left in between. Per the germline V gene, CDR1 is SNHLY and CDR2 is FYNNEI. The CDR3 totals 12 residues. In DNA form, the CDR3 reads TGTGCCAGCACGGTTGGTCCCTACGAGCAGTACTTC. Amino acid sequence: CASTVGPYEQYF.

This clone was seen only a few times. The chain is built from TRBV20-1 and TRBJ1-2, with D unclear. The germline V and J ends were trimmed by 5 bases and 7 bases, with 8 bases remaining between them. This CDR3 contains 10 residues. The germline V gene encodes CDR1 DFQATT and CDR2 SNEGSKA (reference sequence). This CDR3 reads CSADGVGYTF. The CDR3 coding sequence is TGCAGTGCTGACGGGGTTGGCTACACCTTC.

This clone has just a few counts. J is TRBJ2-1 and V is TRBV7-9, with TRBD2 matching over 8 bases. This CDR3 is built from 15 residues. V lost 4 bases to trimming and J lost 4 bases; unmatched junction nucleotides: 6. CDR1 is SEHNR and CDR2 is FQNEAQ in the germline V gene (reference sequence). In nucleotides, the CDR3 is TGTGCCAGCAGCTCCCCTAGCGGGCTTTACAATGAGCAGTTCTTC. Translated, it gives CASSSPSGLYNEQFF.

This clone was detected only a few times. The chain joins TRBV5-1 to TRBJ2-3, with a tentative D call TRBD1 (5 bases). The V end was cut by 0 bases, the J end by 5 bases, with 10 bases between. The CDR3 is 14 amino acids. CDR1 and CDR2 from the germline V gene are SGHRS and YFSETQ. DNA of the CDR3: TGCGCCAGCAGCTTGGCCCTGGGGCAAGATACGCAGTATTTT. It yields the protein CASSLALGQDTQYF.

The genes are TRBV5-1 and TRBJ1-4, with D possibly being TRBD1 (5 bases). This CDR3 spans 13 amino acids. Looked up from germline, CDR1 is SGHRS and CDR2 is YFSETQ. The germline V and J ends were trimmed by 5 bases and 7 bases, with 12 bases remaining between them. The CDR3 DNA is TGCGCCAGCAGGTCGGGGACTGTTGAAAAACTGTTTTTT. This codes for CASRSGTVEKLFF.

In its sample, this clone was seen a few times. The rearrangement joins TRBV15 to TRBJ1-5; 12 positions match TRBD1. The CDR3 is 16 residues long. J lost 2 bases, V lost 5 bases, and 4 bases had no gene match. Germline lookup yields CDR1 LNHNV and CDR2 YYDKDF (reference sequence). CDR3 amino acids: CATSPGTGGGNQPQHF. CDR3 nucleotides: TGTGCCACCAGCCCCGGGACAGGGGGCGGCAATCAGCCCCAGCATTTT. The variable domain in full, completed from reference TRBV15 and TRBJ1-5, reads DAMVIQNPRYQVTQFGKPVTLSCSQTLNHNVMYWYQQKSSQAPKLLFHYYDKDFNNEADTPDNFQSRRPNTSFCFLDIRSPGLGDTAMYLCATSPGTGGGNQPQHFGDGTRLSIL.

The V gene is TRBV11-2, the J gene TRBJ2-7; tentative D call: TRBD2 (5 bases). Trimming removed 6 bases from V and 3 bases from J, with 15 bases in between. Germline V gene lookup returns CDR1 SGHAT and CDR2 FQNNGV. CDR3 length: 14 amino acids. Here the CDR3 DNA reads TGTGCCAGCAGTTCCGACGGCGGGCACTACGAGCAGTACTTC. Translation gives CASSSDGGHYEQYF.

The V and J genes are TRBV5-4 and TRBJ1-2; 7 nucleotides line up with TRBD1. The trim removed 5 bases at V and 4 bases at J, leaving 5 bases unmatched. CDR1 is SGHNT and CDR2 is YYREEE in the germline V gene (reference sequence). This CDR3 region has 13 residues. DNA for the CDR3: TGTGCCAGCAGAGCCGGGACAGCCTATGGCTACACCTTC. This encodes CASRAGTAYGYTF.

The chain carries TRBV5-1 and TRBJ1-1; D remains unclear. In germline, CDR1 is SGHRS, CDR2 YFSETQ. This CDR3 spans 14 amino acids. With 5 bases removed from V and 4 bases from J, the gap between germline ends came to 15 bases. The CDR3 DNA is TGCGCCAGCAGAGAGGGCAGCGGTAGCACTGAAGCTTTCTTT. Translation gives CASREGSGSTEAFF.

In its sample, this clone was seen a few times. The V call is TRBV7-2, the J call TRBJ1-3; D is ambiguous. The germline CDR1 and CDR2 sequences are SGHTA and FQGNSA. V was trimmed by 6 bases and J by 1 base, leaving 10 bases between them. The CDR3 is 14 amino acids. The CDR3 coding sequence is TGTGCCAGCAGTCTTATACTTTCTGGAAACACCATATATTTT. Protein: CASSLILSGNTIYF.

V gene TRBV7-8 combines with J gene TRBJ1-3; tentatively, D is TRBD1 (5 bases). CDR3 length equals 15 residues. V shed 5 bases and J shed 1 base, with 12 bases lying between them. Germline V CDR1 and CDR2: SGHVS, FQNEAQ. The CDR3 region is CASSPSGASGNTIYF. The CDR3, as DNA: TGTGCCAGCAGCCCTAGTGGGGCATCTGGAAACACCATATATTTT.

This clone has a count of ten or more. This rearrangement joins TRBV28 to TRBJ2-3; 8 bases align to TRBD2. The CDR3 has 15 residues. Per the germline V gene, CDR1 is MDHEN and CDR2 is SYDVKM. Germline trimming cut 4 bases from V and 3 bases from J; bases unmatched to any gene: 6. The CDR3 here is CASSSPGLETDTQYF. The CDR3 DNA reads TGTGCCAGCAGTTCACCGGGACTAGAAACAGATACGCAGTATTTT. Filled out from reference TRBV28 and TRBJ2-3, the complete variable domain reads DVKVTQSSRYLVKRTGEKVFLECVQDMDHENMFWYRQDPGLGLRLIYFSYDVKMKEKGDIPEGYSVSREKKERFSLILESASTNQTSMYLCASSSPGLETDTQYFGPGTRLTVL.

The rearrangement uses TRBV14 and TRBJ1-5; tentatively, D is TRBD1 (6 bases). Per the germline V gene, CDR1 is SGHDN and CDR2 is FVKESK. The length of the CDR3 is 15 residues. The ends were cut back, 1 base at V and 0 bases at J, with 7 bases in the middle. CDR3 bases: TGTGCCAGCAGCCAAGGGGGGCTTAGCAATCAGCCCCAGCATTTT. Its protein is CASSQGGLSNQPQHF.

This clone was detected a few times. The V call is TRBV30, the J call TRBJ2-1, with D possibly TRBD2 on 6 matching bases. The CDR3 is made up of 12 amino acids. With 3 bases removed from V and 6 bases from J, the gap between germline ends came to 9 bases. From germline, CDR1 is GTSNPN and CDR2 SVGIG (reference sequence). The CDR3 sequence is CAWRGGANEQFF. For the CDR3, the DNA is TGTGCCTGGAGGGGGGGTGCCAATGAGCAGTTCTTC.